The 10 T cell receptor beta chains presented below share a single source sample, sequenced in a study of shared clonotypes between healthy human individuals. Measured with immunoSEQ multiplex PCR; TCRdb has only the in-frame clones, and not every one. Of roughly 1.4 million clones in the sample, 98% were seen once. Sequenced: naive CD4+ T cells sorted from blood. Subset of the sample: CD45RA+ positively selected. These receptors were obtained from a man aged 25 to 40 in good health.

The genes are TRBV7-9 and TRBJ2-1; perhaps TRBD2 as D (5 bases). Germline values: CDR1 SEHNR, CDR2 FQNEAQ (reference sequence). The CDR3 is 13 amino acids. The V and J ends lost 0 bases and 9 bases respectively, with 9 bases between them. CDR3 bases: TGTGCCAGCAGCTTAGCCGGGGTTCGTGAGCAGTTCTTC. This codes for CASSLAGVREQFF.

V and J are TRBV7-9 and TRBJ2-1; D is ambiguous. Trimming cost V 1 base and J 9 bases, with 10 bases left between them. The length of the CDR3 is 13 residues. Germline V gene lookup returns CDR1 SEHNR and CDR2 FQNEAQ (reference sequence). Here the CDR3 reads CASSLVPETEQFF. The CDR3 bases are TGTGCCAGCAGCTTAGTTCCGGAGACTGAGCAGTTCTTC.

The chain links TRBV5-1 to TRBJ1-5, with D possibly TRBD1 on 5 matching bases. This CDR3 comprises 14 residues. Trimming shortened V by 4 bases and J by 4 bases, and 12 bases separated the two germline ends. CDR1 is SGHRS and CDR2 is YFSETQ in the germline V gene. CDR3 amino acids: CASSRDGTNQPQHF. As DNA, the CDR3 is TGCGCCAGCAGCCGGGACGGGACTAATCAGCCCCAGCATTTT.

This rearrangement joins TRBV27 to TRBJ2-7; 8 bases map to TRBD1. This CDR3 is 15 amino acids long. Germline V gives CDR1 MNHEY, CDR2 SMNVEV (reference sequence). After removal of 2 bases from V and 6 bases from J, the junction contained 9 bases not matched to a gene. CDR3 coding DNA: TGTGCCAGCAGTTTAGCGTCCGGACAGGGATTCGAGCAGTACTTC. Its translation: CASSLASGQGFEQYF.

The rearrangement joins TRBV7-2 to TRBJ1-2; tentatively, D is TRBD1 (5 bases). This CDR3 spans 16 amino acids. Per the germline V gene, CDR1 is SGHTA and CDR2 is FQGNSA. V was shortened by 3 bases and J by 5 bases, with 19 bases between the two germline ends. The CDR3 sequence: CASSLGRGGVWYGYTF. Written as DNA, the CDR3 is TGTGCCAGCAGCTTGGGACGGGGTGGTGTTTGGTATGGCTACACCTTC. Full variable domain (missing parts from reference TRBV7-2 and TRBJ1-2): GAGVSQSPSNKVTEKGKDVELRCDPISGHTALYWYRQSLGQGLEFLIYFQGNSAPDKSGLPSDRFSAERTGGSVSTLTIQRTQQEDSAVYLCASSLGRGGVWYGYTFGSGTRLTVV.

The chain joins TRBV28 to TRBJ1-5, with D maybe TRBD1 (5 bases). The CDR3 covers 16 residues. V was cut by 1 base and J by 5 bases, with 15 bases left in between. The germline gives CDR1 MDHEN, CDR2 SYDVKM. CDR3: CASSLLGRVGDQPQHF. DNA of the CDR3: TGTGCCAGCAGTTTATTAGGCAGGGTGGGTGATCAGCCCCAGCATTTT. The full variable domain, with the rest looked up from reference TRBV28 and TRBJ1-5, is DVKVTQSSRYLVKRTGEKVFLECVQDMDHENMFWYRQDPGLGLRLIYFSYDVKMKEKGDIPEGYSVSREKKERFSLILESASTNQTSMYLCASSLLGRVGDQPQHFGDGTRLSIL.

V gene TRBV5-1 combines with J gene TRBJ1-5; D unclear. The CDR3 runs 15 residues. V was cut by 2 bases and J by 0 bases, with 9 bases left in between. The germline V gene encodes CDR1 SGHRS and CDR2 YFSETQ. The CDR3 region is CASSLDPYSNQPQHF. The CDR3 DNA follows: TGCGCCAGCAGCTTAGACCCATATAGCAATCAGCCCCAGCATTTT.

The CDR3 loop is CSAQTGGAGELFF. For the CDR3, the DNA is TGCAGCGCCCAGACAGGGGGGGCCGGGGAGCTGTTTTTT. This chain connects TRBV29-1 to TRBJ2-2; 9 bases agree with TRBD1. V gave up 7 bases and J gave up 6 bases; unmatched junction bases: 6. Germline V gene data show CDR1 as SQVTM and CDR2 as ANQGSEA. The CDR3 is 13 amino acids.

The genes are TRBV5-1 and TRBJ1-4; 7 bases match TRBD1. This CDR3 has 15 amino acids. V trimming: 5 bases; J trimming: 0 bases; junction bases outside the gene matches: 4. CDR1 and CDR2 (germline): SGHRS, YFSETQ. CDR3 sequence: CASRYQGATNEKLFF. The CDR3 DNA is TGCGCCAGCAGATATCAGGGGGCAACTAATGAAAAACTGTTTTTT.

The rearrangement uses TRBV29-1 and TRBJ2-3; D is perhaps TRBD1 or TRBD2 (6 bases each). The germline V gene encodes CDR1 SQVTM and CDR2 ANQGSEA. Trimming cost V 6 bases and J 0 bases, with 16 bases left between them. The CDR3 extends over 15 amino acids. DNA of the CDR3: TGCAGCGTGCGGGGAACAGGGTTGAGCACAGATACGCAGTATTTT. Its translation: CSVRGTGLSTDTQYF.